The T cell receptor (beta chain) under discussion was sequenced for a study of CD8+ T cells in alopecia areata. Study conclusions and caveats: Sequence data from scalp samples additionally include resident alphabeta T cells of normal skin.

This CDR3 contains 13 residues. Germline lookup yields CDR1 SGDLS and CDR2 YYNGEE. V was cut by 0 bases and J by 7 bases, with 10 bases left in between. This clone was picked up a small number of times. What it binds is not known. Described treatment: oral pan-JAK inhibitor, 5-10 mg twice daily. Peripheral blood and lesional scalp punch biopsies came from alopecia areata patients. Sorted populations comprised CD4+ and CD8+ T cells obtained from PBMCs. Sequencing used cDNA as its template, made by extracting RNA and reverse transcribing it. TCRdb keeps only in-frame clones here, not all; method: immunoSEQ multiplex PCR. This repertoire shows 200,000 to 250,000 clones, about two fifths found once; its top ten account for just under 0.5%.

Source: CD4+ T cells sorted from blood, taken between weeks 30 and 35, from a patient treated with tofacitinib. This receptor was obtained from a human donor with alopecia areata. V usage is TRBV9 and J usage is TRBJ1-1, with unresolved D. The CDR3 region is CASSVARVGEAFF. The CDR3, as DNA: TGTGCCAGCAGCGTAGCTCGGGTTGGTGAAGCTTTCTTT.